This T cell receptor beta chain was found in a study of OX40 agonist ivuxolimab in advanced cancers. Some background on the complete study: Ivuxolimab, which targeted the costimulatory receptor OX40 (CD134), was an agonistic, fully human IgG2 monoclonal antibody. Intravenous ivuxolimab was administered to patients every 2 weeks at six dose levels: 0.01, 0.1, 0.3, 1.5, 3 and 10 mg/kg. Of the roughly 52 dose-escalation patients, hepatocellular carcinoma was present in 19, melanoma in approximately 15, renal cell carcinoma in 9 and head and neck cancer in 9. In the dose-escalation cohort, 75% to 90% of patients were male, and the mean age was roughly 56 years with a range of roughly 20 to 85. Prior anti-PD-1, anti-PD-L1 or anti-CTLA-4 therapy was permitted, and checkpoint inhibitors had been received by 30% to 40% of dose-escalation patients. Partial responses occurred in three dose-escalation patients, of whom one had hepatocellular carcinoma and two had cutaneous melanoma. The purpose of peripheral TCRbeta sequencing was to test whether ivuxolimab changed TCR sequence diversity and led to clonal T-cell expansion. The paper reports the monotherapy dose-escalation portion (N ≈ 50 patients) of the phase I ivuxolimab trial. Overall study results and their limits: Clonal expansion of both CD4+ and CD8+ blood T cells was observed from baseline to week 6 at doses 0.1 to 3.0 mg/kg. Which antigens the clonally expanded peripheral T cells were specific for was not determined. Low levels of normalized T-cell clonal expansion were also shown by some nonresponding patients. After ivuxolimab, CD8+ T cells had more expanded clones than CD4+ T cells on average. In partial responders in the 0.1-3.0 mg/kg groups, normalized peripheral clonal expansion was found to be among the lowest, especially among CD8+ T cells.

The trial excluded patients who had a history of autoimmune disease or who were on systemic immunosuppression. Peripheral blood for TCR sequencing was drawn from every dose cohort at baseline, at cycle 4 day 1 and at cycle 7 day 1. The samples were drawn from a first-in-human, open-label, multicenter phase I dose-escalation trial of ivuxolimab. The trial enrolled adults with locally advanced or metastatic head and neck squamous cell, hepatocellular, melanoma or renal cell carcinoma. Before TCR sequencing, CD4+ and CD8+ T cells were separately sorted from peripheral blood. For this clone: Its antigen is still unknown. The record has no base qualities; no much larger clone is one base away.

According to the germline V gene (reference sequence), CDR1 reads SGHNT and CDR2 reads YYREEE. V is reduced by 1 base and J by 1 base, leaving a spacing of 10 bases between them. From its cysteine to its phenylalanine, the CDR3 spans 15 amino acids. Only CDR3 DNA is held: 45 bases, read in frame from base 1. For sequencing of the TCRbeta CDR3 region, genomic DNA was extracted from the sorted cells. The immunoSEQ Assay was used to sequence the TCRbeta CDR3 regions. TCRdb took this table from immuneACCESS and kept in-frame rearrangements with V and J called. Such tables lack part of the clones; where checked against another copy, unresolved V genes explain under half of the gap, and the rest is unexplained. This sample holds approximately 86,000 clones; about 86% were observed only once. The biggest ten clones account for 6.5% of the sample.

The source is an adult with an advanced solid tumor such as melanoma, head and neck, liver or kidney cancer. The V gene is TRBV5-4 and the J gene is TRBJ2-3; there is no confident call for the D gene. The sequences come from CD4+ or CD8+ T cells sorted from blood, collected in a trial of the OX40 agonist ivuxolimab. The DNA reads TGTGCCAGCAGCTTGTCCGCCTCCCGCACAGATACGCAGTATTTT. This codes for CASSLSASRTDTQYF.